The 20 T cell receptor beta chains listed next were all sequenced from one sample in a study of cytomegalovirus exposure and HLA in healthy donors. The PCR used 60 Vbeta and 13 Jbeta primers. Produced via immunoSEQ multiplex PCR; TCRdb's table is partial and in-frame only. This listing includes 45,000 to 55,000 clones. Sequencing was carried out using PBMCs. All receptors come from a woman aged 45-65 years in good health and CMV-seropositive.

The V gene is TRBV18, the J gene TRBJ2-1; no clear D. The V and J ends lost 5 bases and 6 bases respectively, with 8 bases between them. This CDR3 region has 12 residues. Germline-derived CDR1 and CDR2 are KGHSH and LQKENI. CDR3 sequence reads: CASSVYGNEQFF. CDR3 nucleotide sequence: TGTGCCAGCTCAGTGTACGGCAATGAGCAGTTCTTC.

The chain uses TRBV10-3 and TRBJ2-6; 7 bases agree with TRBD2. Germline V gene lookup returns CDR1 ENHRY and CDR2 SYGVKD. This CDR3 is built from 16 residues. V trimming: 5 bases; J trimming: 2 bases; junction bases outside the gene matches: 6. DNA of the CDR3: TGTGCCATCAGTCCTACTAGCGTAACTGGGGCCAACGTCCTGACTTTC. It codes for CAISPTSVTGANVLTF.

The CDR3 sequence is CASSAGQISGNTIYF. For the CDR3, the DNA is TGTGCCAGCAGCGCGGGACAGATCTCTGGAAACACCATATATTTT. The chain recombines TRBV9 with TRBJ1-3; 7 nucleotides agree with TRBD1. CDR1 SGDLS and CDR2 YYNGEE come from the germline V gene. V was pared by 3 bases and J by 0 bases, with 3 bases of the junction left unmatched. This CDR3 is 15 amino acids long.

The gene calls are TRBV28 and TRBJ2-7; 11 positions match TRBD1. The V segment lost 4 bases and the J segment 1 base; nucleotides outside the gene matches: 24. Germline CDR1 reads MDHEN; CDR2 reads SYDVKM. The CDR3 has 22 amino acids. The CDR3 DNA reads as TGTGCCAGCAGTTGCCCCCTTGAACCGGACAGGGGGCGGATCATAGAGTCCTACGAGCAGTACTTC. Translating it yields CASSCPLEPDRGRIIESYEQYF.

This chain uses TRBV29-1 with TRBJ2-7, with 7 bases matching TRBD1. CDR1 is SQVTM, CDR2 ANQGSEA, per germline. J gave up 2 bases and V 3 bases, and 7 bases lay outside the gene matches. The CDR3 has 14 amino acids. In DNA form, the CDR3 reads TGCAGCGTTGAGGACAGGATGAGCGCCTACGAGCAGTACTTC. The encoded protein is CSVEDRMSAYEQYF.

The genes are TRBV7-9 and TRBJ2-4, with 8 bases aligning to TRBD2. The CDR3 has 16 amino acids. Looked up from germline, CDR1 is SEHNR and CDR2 is FQNEAQ (reference sequence). J lost 0 bases, V lost 5 bases, and 6 bases had no gene match. Here the CDR3 DNA reads TGTGCCAGCAGCCCGGGGACTAGGGAAGCCAAAAACATTCAGTACTTC. As protein: CASSPGTREAKNIQYF.

V usage is TRBV6-5 and J usage is TRBJ2-7, with 8 bases fitting TRBD1. V gave up 10 bases and J gave up 4 bases; unmatched junction bases: 3. This CDR3 spans 11 amino acids. Looked up from germline, CDR1 is MNHEY and CDR2 is SVGAGI. DNA for the CDR3: TGTGCCACGGGACAGGCTTACGAGCAGTACTTC. This gives the protein CATGQAYEQYF.

The V and J genes are TRBV25-1 and TRBJ1-1, with no clear D. This CDR3 spans 15 amino acids. The germline V and J ends were trimmed by 3 bases and 1 base, with 12 bases remaining between them. CDR1 MGHDK and CDR2 SYGVNS come from the germline V gene. CDR3 sequence (DNA): TGTGCCAGCAGTGAGTCAGGTCCCAGGAACACTGAAGCTTTCTTT. Amino acid sequence: CASSESGPRNTEAFF.

CDR3 nucleotides: TGCGCCAGCAGCTTGCCCGGGACAGGGTCTTCGGAGGGCTACACCTTC. Translated: CASSLPGTGSSEGYTF. The chain has TRBV5-1 and TRBJ1-2; 9 bases agree with TRBD1. V was pared by 1 base and J by 8 bases, with 12 bases of the junction left unmatched. Looked up from germline, CDR1 is SGHRS and CDR2 is YFSETQ. This CDR3 contains 16 residues.

V gene TRBV5-1 combines with J gene TRBJ2-2; the D gene is possibly TRBD1 (5 bases). V was shortened by 5 bases and J by 0 bases, with 14 bases between the two germline ends. This CDR3 is 16 amino acids long. From germline, CDR1 is SGHRS and CDR2 YFSETQ. The CDR3 DNA is TGCGCCAGCAGTCGGCAGGCAGGGACGAACACCGGGGAGCTGTTTTTT. Protein: CASSRQAGTNTGELFF.

The chain links TRBV6-5 to TRBJ1-1, with 9 bases matching TRBD1. V shed 6 bases and J 4 bases; nucleotides not matched to a gene: 9. This CDR3 contains 15 residues. CDR1 and CDR2 from the germline V gene are MNHEY and SVGAGI. This CDR3 reads CASSRDRVWGTEAFF. CDR3 nucleotides: TGTGCCAGCAGCCGGGACAGGGTCTGGGGCACTGAAGCTTTCTTT.

The V call is TRBV30, the J call TRBJ1-3; D remains unclear. Trimming removed 1 base at V and 9 bases at J, with 16 bases between. The CDR3 runs 14 residues. Germline CDR1 is GTSNPN and CDR2 is SVGIG (reference sequence). The CDR3 region is CAWSGTSRVGTIYF. In DNA form, the CDR3 reads TGTGCCTGGAGTGGAACATCCCGGGTCGGCACCATATATTTT. The full variable domain, rest sourced from reference TRBV30 and TRBJ1-3, is SQTIHQWPATLVQPVGSPLSLECTVEGTSNPNLYWYRQAAGRGLQLLFYSVGIGQISSEVPQNLSASRPQDRQFILSSKKLLLSDSGFYLCAWSGTSRVGTIYFGEGSWLTVV.

This rearrangement joins TRBV9 to TRBJ1-2; no clear D. The germline V gene encodes CDR1 SGDLS and CDR2 YYNGEE. This CDR3 is 12 amino acids long. V lost 3 bases and J 4 bases, leaving 7 bases between the germline ends. In DNA, the CDR3 is TGTGCCAGCAGCGCACAGAGCTATGGCTACACCTTC. Translating gives CASSAQSYGYTF. The whole variable domain, filled in from reference TRBV9 and TRBJ1-2, reads DSGVTQTPKHLITATGQRVTLRCSPRSGDLSVYWYQQSLDQGLQFLIQYYNGEERAKGNILERFSAQQFPDLHSELNLSSLELGDSALYFCASSAQSYGYTFGSGTRLTVV.

To note about this clone: Other DNA sequences within the sample encode an identical CDR3. The V and J genes are TRBV28 and TRBJ1-1, with D perhaps TRBD1 (6 bases). Trimming took off 1 base at V and 11 bases at J, with 11 bases between the two ends. Germline V gives CDR1 MDHEN, CDR2 SYDVKM. This CDR3 has 12 amino acids. In nucleotides, the CDR3 is TGTGCCAGCAGTTTATCGGGGGGCGAGGCTTTCTTT. Protein: CASSLSGGEAFF.

The rearrangement uses TRBV4-1 and TRBJ1-4, with D perhaps matching TRBD1 (5 bases). V gave up 4 bases and J gave up 8 bases, with 14 bases separating them. From germline, CDR1 is MGHRA and CDR2 YSYEKL. The CDR3 has 14 residues. The chain's CDR3 is CASSPRDFGEKLFF. In DNA form, the CDR3 reads TGCGCCAGCAGCCCGCGGGACTTCGGGGAAAAACTGTTTTTT.

This sequence joins TRBV7-9 and TRBJ2-6; a weak D match, TRBD1 (6 bases). The germline V gene encodes CDR1 SEHNR and CDR2 FQNEAQ (reference sequence). This CDR3 comprises 18 residues. V dropped 5 bases and J dropped 0 bases, with 17 bases sitting between them. The CDR3 sequence: CASSLPGQGISGANVLTF. As DNA, the CDR3 is TGTGCCAGCAGCCTTCCAGGGCAGGGGATCTCTGGGGCCAACGTCCTGACTTTC.

This chain uses TRBV7-6 with TRBJ2-7, with 8 positions matching TRBD1. CDR3 length: 15 residues. With 3 bases clipped from V and 0 bases from J, the junction kept 4 bases outside the gene matches. Germline V gene sequence: CDR1 SGHVS, CDR2 FNYEAQ. The CDR3 loop reads CASSFRQGPSYEQYF. The CDR3 nucleotides are TGTGCCAGCAGCTTCCGACAGGGGCCCTCCTACGAGCAGTACTTC.

J is TRBJ1-1 and V is TRBV20-1, with no clear D. Trimming took 5 bases from V and 4 from J, leaving 8 bases between them. CDR1 and CDR2 (germline): DFQATT, SNEGSKA (reference sequence). The CDR3 contains 11 residues. The chain's CDR3 is CSAPIPTEAFF. The CDR3 bases are TGCAGTGCTCCCATTCCCACTGAAGCTTTCTTT.

The chain couples TRBV30 to TRBJ1-2; 9 bases align to TRBD1. V dropped 3 bases and J dropped 7; count of bases not matched to a gene: 12. CDR1 and CDR2 from the germline V gene are GTSNPN and SVGIG (reference sequence). The CDR3 consists of 15 residues. Here the CDR3 DNA reads TGTGCCTGGAGAGCTTCCGGGACAGGGTCCCGTGGCTACACCTTC. Its translation is CAWRASGTGSRGYTF. Complete variable domain (other parts from reference TRBV30 and TRBJ1-2): SQTIHQWPATLVQPVGSPLSLECTVEGTSNPNLYWYRQAAGRGLQLLFYSVGIGQISSEVPQNLSASRPQDRQFILSSKKLLLSDSGFYLCAWRASGTGSRGYTFGSGTRLTVV.

J is TRBJ2-1 and V is TRBV30, with 10 bases aligning to TRBD2. The CDR3 runs to 14 residues. Germline V lookup: CDR1 GTSNPN, CDR2 SVGIG (reference sequence). Germline trimming cut 6 bases from V and 6 bases from J; bases unmatched to any gene: 8. Here the CDR3 DNA reads TGTGCCTGTCCGCTAGCGGGAGTTGGCAATGAGCAGTTCTTC. Amino acids: CACPLAGVGNEQFF. The entire variable domain, with the rest obtained from reference TRBV30 and TRBJ2-1, is as follows: SQTIHQWPATLVQPVGSPLSLECTVEGTSNPNLYWYRQAAGRGLQLLFYSVGIGQISSEVPQNLSASRPQDRQFILSSKKLLLSDSGFYLCACPLAGVGNEQFFGPGTRLTVL.